A selection of T cell receptor beta chains follows, all from one sample in a study of PD-1 blockade in classical Hodgkin lymphoma. Libraries were prepared by immunoSEQ multiplex PCR; TCRdb keeps only in-frame clonotypes and omits some of them. The sample has 20,000 to 25,000 clones, around 80% seen once. The sequencing used peripheral blood mononuclear cells (PBMCs), collected before the second cycle of nivolumab. Source of these receptors: a human donor with classical Hodgkin lymphoma. The CDR3 runs from the conserved cysteine through the conserved F or W.

J: TRBJ1-4
V: TRBV18
CDR3: CASRPRGPTNEKLFF

J: TRBJ1-1
V: TRBV11-2
CDR3: CASSSPMRNTEAFF

J: TRBJ1-3
V: TRBV19
CDR3: CASSRGVVSGNTIYF

J: TRBJ2-3
V: TRBV4-1
CDR3: CASSQEMKAGWRTDTQYF

J: TRBJ1-2
V: TRBV7-6
CDR3: CASSLVPTGTVYGYTF

J: TRBJ1-1
V: TRBV5-1
CDR3: CASSLLGRASNTEAFF

J: TRBJ2-1
V: TRBV2
CDR3: CASTSVGGSGNEQFF

J: TRBJ2-1
V: TRBV11-2
CDR3: CASSPAPNEQFF

J: TRBJ1-1
V: TRBV11-3
CDR3: CASSWQGGTEAFF

J: TRBJ2-3
V: TRBV5-4
CDR3: CASSLRSGRDTDTQYF

J: TRBJ1-1
V: TRBV19
CDR3: CASSPNARGAGNTEAFF

J: TRBJ1-5
V: TRBV28
CDR3: CASSSGQGGLYSNQPQHF

J: TRBJ1-3
V: TRBV6-5
CDR3: CASRPGQTGNTIYF

J: TRBJ2-5
V: TRBV2
CDR3: CASTIQGPGGAQYF

J: TRBJ2-3
V: TRBV27
CDR3: CASSLNEVADTQYF

J: TRBJ2-1
V: TRBV30
CDR3: CAWSPGLAGGPDEQFF

J: TRBJ2-1
V: TRBV11-3
CDR3: CASSLMGTSGTLFNEQFF

J: TRBJ2-3
V: TRBV28
CDR3: CASSLRGATDTQYF

J: TRBJ2-1
V: TRBV4-3
CDR3: CASSQEGTSSHNEQFF

J: TRBJ2-5
V: TRBV27
CDR3: CASSLSGIAGGPLQETQYF

J: TRBJ2-3
V: TRBV5-1
CDR3: CASRTPGKDTQYF

J: TRBJ2-7
V: TRBV7-9
CDR3: CASSGTGGGDYEQYF

J: TRBJ2-7
V: TRBV11-2
CDR3: CASSLGPQGYEQYF

J: TRBJ2-5
V: TRBV11-2
CDR3: CASSFPVGQGARETQYF

J: TRBJ2-5
V: TRBV7-9
CDR3: CASSLGQRKTQYF

J: TRBJ2-1
V: TRBV18
CDR3: CASSPRIGKTGDEQFF

J: TRBJ2-7
V: TRBV27
CDR3: CASSLEGGASYEQYF

J: TRBJ2-5
V: TRBV9
CDR3: CARALDRHQETQYF

J: TRBJ1-5
V: TRBV21-1
CDR3: CASSQRRGPQPQHF

J: TRBJ2-3
V: TRBV27
CDR3: CASSFLTDTQYF

J: TRBJ2-4
V: TRBV7-8
CDR3: CASSLARDKNIQYF

J: TRBJ2-7
V: TRBV29-1
CDR3: CSVEGTGATTYEQYF

J: TRBJ1-2
V: TRBV6-1
CDR3: CASRRTGMKNYGYTF

J: TRBJ2-5
V: TRBV7-2
CDR3: CASSLKGRETQYF